These T cell receptor beta chains were read from a single sample in a study of vaccination effects on CD4 cells after COVID-19. Antigens of these TCRs are unknown. Some clones are missing from TCRdb's copy, which holds only in-frame ones; the method was immunoSEQ multiplex PCR. The table shows 25,000 to 35,000 clones, with about 67% occurring only once. The sequenced sample was CD4+ T cells from PBMCs cultured without peptide, obtained after COVID-19 vaccination. The origin of the receptors is a human donor who received a COVID-19 vaccine. CDR3s include the opening cysteine and the closing phenylalanine or tryptophan. The D gene is left open where the match is weak. The size of a clone is reported for some rows only, either as once, few or many, or as a class for expanded clones.

D gene: .
J gene: TRBJ1-4
clone size: once
V gene: TRBV15
CDR3 DNA: TGTGCCACCAGCAGAGATCCCCCCGGGAAGGGTGAAAAACTGTTTTTT
CDR3 protein: CATSRDPPGKGEKLFF

D gene: .
J gene: TRBJ1-2
clone size: .
V gene: TRBV28
CDR3 DNA: TGTGCCAGCAGCTCCTACGGGTTAGCCTATGGCTACACCTTC
CDR3 protein: CASSSYGLAYGYTF

D gene: .
J gene: TRBJ2-7
clone size: .
V gene: TRBV18
CDR3 DNA: TGTGCCAGCTCCCCCAGGCAGGGTACCTACGAGCAGTACTTC
CDR3 protein: CASSPRQGTYEQYF

D gene: .
J gene: TRBJ1-4
clone size: .
V gene: TRBV4-2
CDR3 DNA: TGTGCCAGCAGCCAAGGGACTGCCGCAACTAATGAAAAACTGTTTTTT
CDR3 protein: CASSQGTAATNEKLFF

D gene: .
J gene: TRBJ1-4
clone size: .
V gene: TRBV4-1
CDR3 DNA: TGCGCCAGCAGCGAGGGGAATGGTGAAAAACTGTTTTTT
CDR3 protein: CASSEGNGEKLFF

D gene: TRBD1
J gene: TRBJ2-7
clone size: .
V gene: TRBV18
CDR3 DNA: TGTGCCAGCTCATTCCGACAGGGGGTATCCGAGCAGTACTTC
CDR3 protein: CASSFRQGVSEQYF

D gene: .
J gene: TRBJ2-3
clone size: .
V gene: TRBV3-1/TRBV3-2
CDR3 DNA: TGTGCCAGCAGCCCCTCTTTCGGGGGTGGGGCAGATACGCAGTATTTT
CDR3 protein: CASSPSFGGGADTQYF

D gene: .
J gene: TRBJ1-1
clone size: .
V gene: TRBV6-5
CDR3 DNA: TGTGCCAGCAGAGATGGTCGTCCCGACACTGAAGCTTTCTTT
CDR3 protein: CASRDGRPDTEAFF

D gene: .
J gene: TRBJ1-1
clone size: .
V gene: TRBV29-1
CDR3 DNA: TGCAGCGTTGAGCGGCAGCTATTGAACACTGAAGCTTTCTTT
CDR3 protein: CSVERQLLNTEAFF

D gene: .
J gene: TRBJ1-1
clone size: .
V gene: TRBV19
CDR3 DNA: TGTGCCAGTAGTATATCCATGAACACTGAAGCTTTCTTT
CDR3 protein: CASSISMNTEAFF

D gene: .
J gene: TRBJ2-1
clone size: .
V gene: TRBV7-8
CDR3 DNA: TGTGCCAGCAGCTTATACCCACGGGGGATTTCCTACAATGAGCAGTTCTTC
CDR3 protein: CASSLYPRGISYNEQFF

D gene: .
J gene: TRBJ1-2
clone size: few
V gene: TRBV12-3/TRBV12-4
CDR3 DNA: TGTGCCAGCAGTGGACGGATACGCTATGGCTACACCTTC
CDR3 protein: CASSGRIRYGYTF

D gene: .
J gene: TRBJ2-7
clone size: .
V gene: TRBV11-2
CDR3 DNA: TGTGCCAGCAGCTTATCGGGGCAAAACGAGCAGTACTTC
CDR3 protein: CASSLSGQNEQYF

D gene: .
J gene: TRBJ1-1
clone size: .
V gene: TRBV7-3
CDR3 DNA: TGTGCCAGCAGCTTAACCCCGGACAGCAGGACTGAAGCTTTCTTT
CDR3 protein: CASSLTPDSRTEAFF